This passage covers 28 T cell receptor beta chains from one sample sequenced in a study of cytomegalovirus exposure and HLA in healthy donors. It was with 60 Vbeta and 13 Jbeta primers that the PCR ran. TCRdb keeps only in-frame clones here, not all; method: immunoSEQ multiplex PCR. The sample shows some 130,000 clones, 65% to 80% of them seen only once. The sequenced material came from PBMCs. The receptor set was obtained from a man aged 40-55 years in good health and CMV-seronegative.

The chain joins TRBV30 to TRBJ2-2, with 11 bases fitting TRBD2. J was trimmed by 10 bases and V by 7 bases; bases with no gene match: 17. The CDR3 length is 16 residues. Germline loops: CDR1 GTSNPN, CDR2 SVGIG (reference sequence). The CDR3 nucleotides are TGTGCCTTGCGGGCTAGCGGGGGGCCCCGAGCGGCGGAGCTGTTTTTT. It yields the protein CALRASGGPRAAELFF.

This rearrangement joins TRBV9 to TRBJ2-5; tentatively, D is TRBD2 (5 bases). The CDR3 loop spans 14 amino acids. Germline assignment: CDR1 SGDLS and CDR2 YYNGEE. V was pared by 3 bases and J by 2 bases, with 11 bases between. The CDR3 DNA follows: TGTGCCAGCAGCGCGAGACCGGGACAAGAGACCCAGTACTTC. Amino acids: CASSARPGQETQYF.

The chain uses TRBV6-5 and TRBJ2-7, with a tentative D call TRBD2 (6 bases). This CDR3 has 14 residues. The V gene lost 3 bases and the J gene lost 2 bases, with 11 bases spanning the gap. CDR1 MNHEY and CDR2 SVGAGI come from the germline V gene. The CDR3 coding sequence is TGTGCCAGCAGTTATGGCGGGGAACCCTACGAGCAGTACTTC. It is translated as CASSYGGEPYEQYF.

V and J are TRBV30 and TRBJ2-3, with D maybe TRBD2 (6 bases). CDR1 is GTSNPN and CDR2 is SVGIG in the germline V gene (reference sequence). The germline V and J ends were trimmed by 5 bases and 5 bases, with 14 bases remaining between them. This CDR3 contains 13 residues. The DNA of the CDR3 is TGTGCCTGGGAAGGAGGGCCGGGAGATACGCAGTATTTT. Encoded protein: CAWEGGPGDTQYF.

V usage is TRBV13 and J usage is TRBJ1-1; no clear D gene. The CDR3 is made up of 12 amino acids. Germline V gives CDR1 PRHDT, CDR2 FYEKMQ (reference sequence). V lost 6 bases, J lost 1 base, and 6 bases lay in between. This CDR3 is CASRAGNTEAFF. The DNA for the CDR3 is TGTGCCAGCAGAGCCGGGAACACTGAAGCTTTCTTT. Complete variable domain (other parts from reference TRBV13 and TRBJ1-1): AAGVIQSPRHLIKEKRETATLKCYPIPRHDTVYWYQQGPGQDPQFLISFYEKMQSDKGSIPDRFSAQQFSDYHSELNMSSLELGDSALYFCASRAGNTEAFFGQGTRLTVV.

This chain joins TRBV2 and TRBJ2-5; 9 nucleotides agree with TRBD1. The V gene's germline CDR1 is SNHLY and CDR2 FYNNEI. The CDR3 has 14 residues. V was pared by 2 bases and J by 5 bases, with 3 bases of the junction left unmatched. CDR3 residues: CASSETGGWETQYF. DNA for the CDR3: TGTGCCAGCAGTGAAACAGGGGGCTGGGAGACCCAGTACTTC.

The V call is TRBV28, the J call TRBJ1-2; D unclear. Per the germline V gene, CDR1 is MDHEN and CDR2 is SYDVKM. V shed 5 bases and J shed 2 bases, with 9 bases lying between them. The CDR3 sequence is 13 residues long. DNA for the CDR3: TGTGCCAGCAGTACCCAAGCGAACTATGGCTACACCTTC. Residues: CASSTQANYGYTF.

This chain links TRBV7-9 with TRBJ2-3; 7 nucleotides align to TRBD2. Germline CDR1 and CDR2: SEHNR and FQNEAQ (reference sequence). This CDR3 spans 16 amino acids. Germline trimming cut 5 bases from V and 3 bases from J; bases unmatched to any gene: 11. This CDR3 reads CASSPPGGGGTDTQYF. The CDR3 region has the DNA TGTGCCAGCAGCCCTCCCGGCGGGGGAGGGACAGATACGCAGTATTTT.

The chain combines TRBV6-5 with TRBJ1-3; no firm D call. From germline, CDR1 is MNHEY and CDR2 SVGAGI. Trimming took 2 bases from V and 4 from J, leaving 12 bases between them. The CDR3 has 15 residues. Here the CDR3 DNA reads TGTGCCAGCAGTTACGGTCTTGGAGCCGGAAACACCATATATTTT. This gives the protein CASSYGLGAGNTIYF.

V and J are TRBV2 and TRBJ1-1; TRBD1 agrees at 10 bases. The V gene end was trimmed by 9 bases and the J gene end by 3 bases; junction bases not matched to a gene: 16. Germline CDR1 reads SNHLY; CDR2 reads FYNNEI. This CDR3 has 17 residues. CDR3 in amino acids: CARGLSQSGTGDTEAFF. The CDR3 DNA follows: TGTGCCAGAGGCCTGTCGCAGTCCGGGACAGGGGACACTGAAGCTTTCTTT. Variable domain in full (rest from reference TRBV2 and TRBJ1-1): EPEVTQTPSHQVTQMGQEVILRCVPISNHLYFYWYRQILGQKVEFLVSFYNNEISEKSEIFDDQFSVERPDGSNFTLKIRSTKLEDSAMYFCARGLSQSGTGDTEAFFGQGTRLTVV.

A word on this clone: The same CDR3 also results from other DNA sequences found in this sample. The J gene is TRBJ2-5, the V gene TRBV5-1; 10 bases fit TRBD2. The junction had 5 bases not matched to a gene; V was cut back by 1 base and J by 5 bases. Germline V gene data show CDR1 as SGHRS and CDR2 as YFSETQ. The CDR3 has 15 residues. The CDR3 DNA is TGCGCCAGCAGCTTGACTAGCGGGGAGGGGGAGACCCAGTACTTC. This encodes CASSLTSGEGETQYF.

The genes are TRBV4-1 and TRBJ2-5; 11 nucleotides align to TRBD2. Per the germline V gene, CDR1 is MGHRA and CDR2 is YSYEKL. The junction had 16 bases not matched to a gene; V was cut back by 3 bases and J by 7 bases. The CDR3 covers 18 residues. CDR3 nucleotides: TGCGCCAGCAGCCAGGAAGCTAGCGGGAGGTACCTCCGGGTGACCCAGTACTTC. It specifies CASSQEASGRYLRVTQYF.

The CDR3 spells CASSYYAGTVREQYF. The CDR3 region has the DNA TGTGCCAGCAGTTACTACGCCGGGACAGTAAGGGAGCAGTACTTC. The chain links TRBV6-7 to TRBJ2-7; 7 bases are shared with TRBD1. TRBV6-7 is an open reading frame, and its role is uncertain. With V trimmed by 1 base and J by 7 bases, 10 bases remained unmatched. The CDR3 covers 15 residues.

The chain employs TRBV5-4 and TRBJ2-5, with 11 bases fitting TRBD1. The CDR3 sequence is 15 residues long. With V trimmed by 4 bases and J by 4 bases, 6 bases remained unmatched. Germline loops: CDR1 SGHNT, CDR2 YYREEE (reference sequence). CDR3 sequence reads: CASSQPGTGGETQYF. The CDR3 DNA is TGTGCCAGCAGCCAACCCGGGACAGGGGGAGAGACCCAGTACTTC.

CDR3 region: CASSLDGTGEKLFF. The CDR3 nucleotides read TGTGCCAGCAGCTTAGATGGGACAGGCGAAAAACTGTTTTTT. The rearrangement links TRBV7-2 to TRBJ1-4; TRBD1 matches at 8 bases. This CDR3 region has 14 residues. Unmatched junction bases numbered 3, after V lost 1 base and J lost 8 bases. The germline V gene has CDR1 SGHTA and CDR2 FQGNSA.

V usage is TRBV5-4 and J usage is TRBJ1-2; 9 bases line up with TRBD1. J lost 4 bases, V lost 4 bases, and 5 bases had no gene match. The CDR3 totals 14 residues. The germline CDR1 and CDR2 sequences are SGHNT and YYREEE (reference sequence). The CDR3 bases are TGTGCCAGCAGCCAAACGACAGGGGGCTATGGCTACACCTTC. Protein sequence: CASSQTTGGYGYTF. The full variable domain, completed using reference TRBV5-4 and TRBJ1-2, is ETGVTQSPTHLIKTRGQQVTLRCSSQSGHNTVSWYQQALGQGPQFIFQYYREEENGRGNFPPRFSGLQFPNYSSELNVNALELDDSALYLCASSQTTGGYGYTFGSGTRLTVV.

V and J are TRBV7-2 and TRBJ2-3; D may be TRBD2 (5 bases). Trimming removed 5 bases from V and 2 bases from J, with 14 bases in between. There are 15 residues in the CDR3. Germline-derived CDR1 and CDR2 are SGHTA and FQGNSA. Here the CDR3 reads CASSVPVGATDTQYF. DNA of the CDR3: TGTGCCAGCAGCGTACCCGTGGGAGCCACAGATACGCAGTATTTT.

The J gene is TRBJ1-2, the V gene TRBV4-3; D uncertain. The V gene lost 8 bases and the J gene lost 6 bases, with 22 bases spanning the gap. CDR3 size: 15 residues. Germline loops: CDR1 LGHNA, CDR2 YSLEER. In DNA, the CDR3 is TGCGCCAGCCGAATGAGGCAGACCGGTTGGGATGGCTACACCTTC. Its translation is CASRMRQTGWDGYTF.

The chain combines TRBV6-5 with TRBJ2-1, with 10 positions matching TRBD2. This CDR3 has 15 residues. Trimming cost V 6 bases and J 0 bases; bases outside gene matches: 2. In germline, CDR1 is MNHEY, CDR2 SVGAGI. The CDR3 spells CASRSSGGSYNEQFF. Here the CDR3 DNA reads TGTGCCAGCAGATCTAGCGGGGGCTCCTACAATGAGCAGTTCTTC.

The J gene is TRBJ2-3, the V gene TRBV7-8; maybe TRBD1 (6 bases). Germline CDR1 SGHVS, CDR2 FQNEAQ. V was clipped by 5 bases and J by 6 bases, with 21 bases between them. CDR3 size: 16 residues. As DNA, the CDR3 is TGTGCCAGCAGCGCAACTCAGGGGAGATATGGTGATACGCAGTATTTT. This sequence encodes CASSATQGRYGDTQYF.

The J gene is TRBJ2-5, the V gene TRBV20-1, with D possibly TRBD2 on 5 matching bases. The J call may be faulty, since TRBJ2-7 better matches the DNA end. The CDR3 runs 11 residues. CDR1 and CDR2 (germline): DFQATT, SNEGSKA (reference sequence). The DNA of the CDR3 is TGCAGTGCTCCTGGACTGGGCGAGCAGTACTTC. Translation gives CSAPGLGEQYF.

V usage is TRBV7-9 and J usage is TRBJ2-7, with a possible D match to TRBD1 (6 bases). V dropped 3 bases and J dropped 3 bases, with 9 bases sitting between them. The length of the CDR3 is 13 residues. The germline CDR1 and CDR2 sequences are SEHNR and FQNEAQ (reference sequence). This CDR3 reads CASSLETGYEQYF. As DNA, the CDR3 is TGTGCCAGCAGCTTGGAGACAGGCTACGAGCAGTACTTC.

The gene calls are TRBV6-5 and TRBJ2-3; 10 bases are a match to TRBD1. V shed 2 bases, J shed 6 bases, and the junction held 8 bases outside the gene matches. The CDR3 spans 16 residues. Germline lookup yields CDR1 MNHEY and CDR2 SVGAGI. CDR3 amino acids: CASSYASGTGVDTQYF. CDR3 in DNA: TGTGCCAGCAGTTACGCATCCGGGACAGGGGTGGATACGCAGTATTTT.

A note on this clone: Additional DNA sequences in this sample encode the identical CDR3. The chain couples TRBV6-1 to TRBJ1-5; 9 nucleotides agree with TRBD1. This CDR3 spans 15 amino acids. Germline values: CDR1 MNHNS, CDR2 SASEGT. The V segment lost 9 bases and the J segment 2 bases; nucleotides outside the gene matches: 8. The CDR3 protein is CASNGQGSGNQPQHF. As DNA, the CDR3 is TGTGCCAGTAACGGACAGGGGTCAGGCAATCAGCCCCAGCATTTT.

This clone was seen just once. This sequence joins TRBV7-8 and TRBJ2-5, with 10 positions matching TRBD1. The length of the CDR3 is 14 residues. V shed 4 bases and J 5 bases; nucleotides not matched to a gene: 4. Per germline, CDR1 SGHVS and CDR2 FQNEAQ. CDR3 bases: TGTGCCAGCAGCTACCGGGACAGGGGCGAGACCCAGTACTTC. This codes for CASSYRDRGETQYF.

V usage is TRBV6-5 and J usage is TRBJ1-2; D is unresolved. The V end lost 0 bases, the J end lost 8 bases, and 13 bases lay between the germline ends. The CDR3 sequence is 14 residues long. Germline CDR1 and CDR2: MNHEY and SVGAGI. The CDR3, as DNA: TGTGCCAGCAGTTACTCCCGCACGAGGCTGGGCTACACCTTC. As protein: CASSYSRTRLGYTF.

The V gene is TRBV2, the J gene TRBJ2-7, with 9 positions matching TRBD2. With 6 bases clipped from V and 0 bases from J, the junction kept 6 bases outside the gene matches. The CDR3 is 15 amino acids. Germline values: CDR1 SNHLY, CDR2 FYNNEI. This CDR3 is CASRVSGSSSYEQYF. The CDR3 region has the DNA TGTGCCAGCAGGGTTAGCGGGAGCAGCTCCTACGAGCAGTACTTC.

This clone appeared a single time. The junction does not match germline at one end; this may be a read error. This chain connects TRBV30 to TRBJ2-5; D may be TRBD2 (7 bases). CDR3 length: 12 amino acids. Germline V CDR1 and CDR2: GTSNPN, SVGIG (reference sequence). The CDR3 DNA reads TGCGCCCGGGGGGCCGGTGCCGAGACCCAGTACTTC. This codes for CARGAGAETQYF.